The clone carrying this T cell receptor beta chain appeared a single time. Its antigen remains unknown. The treatment was: approximately nine-day PBMC culture with coronavirus spike peptide pools or control peptides (ViraFEST assay). Those CD4+ T cells from the unexposed donor predate the COVID-19 pandemic (2011-2018). Researchers reported culturing over 1.5 million PBMCs per well with 10 IU/ml IL-2 and approximately 10 ug/ml peptide pools. Cells permitting, SARS-CoV-2 S/N and four cold-coronavirus spikes were tested on unexposed-donor CD4+ T cells. Scientists ran DNA taken from cultured CD4+ T cells through the Oncomine TCR Beta short-read assay for sequencing. Genomic DNA extraction was carried out from cultured CD4+ T cells. In TCRdb, the PCR reads were re-called with MiXCR into one record per CDR3 protein. Among 9,100 or so distinct CDR3 sequences listed, roughly a third were seen once. This sample is part of a study of vaccination and CD4 T cells after COVID-19. About the research overall: Post-COVID samples had a sampling time that fell a median roughly 98 days after diagnosis (range 35 to 161).

CDR1 and CDR2 from the germline V gene are SGHRS and YFSETQ. CDR3 length: 12 amino acids. Trimming left V 0 bases short and J 7 bases short, with 7 bases between. The V gene is TRBV5-1, the J gene TRBJ1-1; D not certain. The source of this sequence is a human donor in good health. Sequencing used CD4+ T cells from blood, cultured in vitro. CDR3 region: CASSLGLDEAFF. The CDR3, as DNA: TGCGCCAGCAGCTTGGGGCTAGATGAAGCTTTCTTT.